This T cell receptor (beta chain) was found in a study of siplizumab effects on memory and regulatory T cells. Study-level points and caveats: The study found naive T cells seemingly more diverse than memory cells and seemingly major alloresponse contributors.

Comment on this clone: Its antigen is not known.

The CDR3 runs 14 residues. The junction had 9 bases not matched to a gene; V was cut back by 7 bases and J by 8 bases. The germline CDR1 and CDR2 sequences are LNHDA and SQIVND (reference sequence). Produced via immunoSEQ multiplex PCR; TCRdb's table is partial and in-frame only. The sample lists under 140,000 clones; roughly 92% were seen once. The sample was CD4+ T cells sorted from blood. The V gene is TRBV19, the J gene TRBJ1-4, with 8 bases that match TRBD1. This clonotype was sampled from a human donor in good health. The CDR3 region is CASKAQGAGEKLFF. The CDR3 region has the DNA TGTGCCAGTAAAGCGCAGGGGGCAGGAGAAAAACTGTTTTTT.